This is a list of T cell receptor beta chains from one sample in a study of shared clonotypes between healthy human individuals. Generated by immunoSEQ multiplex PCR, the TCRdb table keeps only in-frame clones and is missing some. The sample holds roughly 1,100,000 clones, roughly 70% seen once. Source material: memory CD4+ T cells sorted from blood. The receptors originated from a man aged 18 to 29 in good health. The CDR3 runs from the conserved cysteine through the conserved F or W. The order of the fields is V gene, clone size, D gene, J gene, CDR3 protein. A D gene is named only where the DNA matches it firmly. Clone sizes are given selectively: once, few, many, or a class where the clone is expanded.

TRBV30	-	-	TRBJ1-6	CAWSVSRQGSSPLHF
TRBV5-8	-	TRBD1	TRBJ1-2	CASSIQQGGRGFGGYTF
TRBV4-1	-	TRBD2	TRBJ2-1	CASSTRRGGGFYNEQFF
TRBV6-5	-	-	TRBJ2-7	CASKGTGESYEQYF
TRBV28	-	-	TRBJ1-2	CASSFLGRVEAGYTF
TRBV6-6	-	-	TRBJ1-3	CASSRMTSNSGNTIYF
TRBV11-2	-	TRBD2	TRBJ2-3	CASSFLAGAGTDTQYF
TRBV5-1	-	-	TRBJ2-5	CASSPAIGDPWNF
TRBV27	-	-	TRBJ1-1	CASSLSSTGRDTEAFF
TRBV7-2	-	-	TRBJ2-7	CASSLGGGSEQYF
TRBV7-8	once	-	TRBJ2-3	CASSPQGGVTQYF
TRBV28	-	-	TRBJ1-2	CASTSQGIGGYTF
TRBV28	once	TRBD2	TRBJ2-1	CASSPPLAGGDNEQFF
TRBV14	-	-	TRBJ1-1	CASSQSVNTEAFF
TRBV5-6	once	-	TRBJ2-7	CASSGQDEQYF
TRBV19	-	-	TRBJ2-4	CASSIDPAGLNIQYF
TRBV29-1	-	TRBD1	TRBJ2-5	CSVEDGNRGIETQYF
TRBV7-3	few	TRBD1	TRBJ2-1	CASSQGQGAYNEQFF
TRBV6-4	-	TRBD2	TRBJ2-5	CASGGEQETQYF
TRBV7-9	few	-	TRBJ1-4	CASSLSSQGREKLFF
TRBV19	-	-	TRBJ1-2	CASTPPQGSNGYTF
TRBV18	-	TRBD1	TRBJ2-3	CASSPGTGFADTQYF
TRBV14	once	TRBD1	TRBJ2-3	CASSDRGITDTQYF
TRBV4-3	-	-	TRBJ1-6	CASSQAGFDSPLHF
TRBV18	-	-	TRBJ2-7	CASSPPEGTENSYEQYF
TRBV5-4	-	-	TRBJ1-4	CASSPGSPATNEKLFF
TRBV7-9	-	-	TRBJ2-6	CASSSETGSGANVLTF
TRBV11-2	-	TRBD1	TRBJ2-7	CASSTDRGYEQYF
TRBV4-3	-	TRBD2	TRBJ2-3	CASSQDRAGWLDTQYF
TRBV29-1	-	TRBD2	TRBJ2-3	CSVRTSGITDTQYF
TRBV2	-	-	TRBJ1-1	CASKVNTEAFF
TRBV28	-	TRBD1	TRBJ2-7	CASSPTGREQYF
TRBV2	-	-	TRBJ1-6	CASSDIRQTYNSPLHF
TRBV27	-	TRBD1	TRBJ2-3	CASSLWGQRDTQYF
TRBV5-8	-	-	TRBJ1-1	CASSLRGVATEAFF